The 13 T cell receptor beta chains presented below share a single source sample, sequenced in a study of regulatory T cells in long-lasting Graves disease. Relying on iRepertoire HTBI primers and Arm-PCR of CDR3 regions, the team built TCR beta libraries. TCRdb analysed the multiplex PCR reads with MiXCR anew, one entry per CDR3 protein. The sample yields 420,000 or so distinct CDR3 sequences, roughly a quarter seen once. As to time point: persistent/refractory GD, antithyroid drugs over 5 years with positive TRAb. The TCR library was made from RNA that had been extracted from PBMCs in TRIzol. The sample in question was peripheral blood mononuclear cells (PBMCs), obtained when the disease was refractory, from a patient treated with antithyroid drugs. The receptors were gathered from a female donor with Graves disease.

The CDR3 here is CASSFRREPGNTIYF. CDR3 in DNA: TGTGCCAGCAGTTTTAGGAGGGAACCTGGAAACACCATATATTTT. The rearrangement uses TRBV27 and TRBJ1-3; D not certain. V lost 3 bases and J lost 2, with 11 bases in between. The CDR3 runs to 15 residues. Germline V gives CDR1 MNHEY, CDR2 SMNVEV (reference sequence).

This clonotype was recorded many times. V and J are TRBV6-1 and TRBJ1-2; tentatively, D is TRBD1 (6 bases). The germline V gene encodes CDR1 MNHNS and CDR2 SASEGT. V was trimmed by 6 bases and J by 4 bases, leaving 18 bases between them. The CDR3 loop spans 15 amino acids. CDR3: CASRVQTGHPYGYTF. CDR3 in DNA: TGTGCCAGCAGGGTCCAGACAGGTCACCCCTATGGCTACACCTTC.

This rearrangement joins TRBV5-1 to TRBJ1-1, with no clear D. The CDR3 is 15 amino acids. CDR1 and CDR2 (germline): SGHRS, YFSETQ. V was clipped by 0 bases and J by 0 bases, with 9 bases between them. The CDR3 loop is CASSLENSMNTEAFF. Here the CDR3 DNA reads TGCGCCAGCAGCTTGGAGAATTCCATGAACACTGAAGCTTTCTTT.

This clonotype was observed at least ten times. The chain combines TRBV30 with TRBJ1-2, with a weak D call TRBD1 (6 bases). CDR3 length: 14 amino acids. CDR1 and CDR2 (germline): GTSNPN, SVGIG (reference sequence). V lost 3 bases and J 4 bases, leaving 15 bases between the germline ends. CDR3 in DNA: TGTGCCTGGAGCGACATGGACAGTCCCTATGGCTACACCTTC. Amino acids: CAWSDMDSPYGYTF. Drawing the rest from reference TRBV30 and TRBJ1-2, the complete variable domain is SQTIHQWPATLVQPVGSPLSLECTVEGTSNPNLYWYRQAAGRGLQLLFYSVGIGQISSEVPQNLSASRPQDRQFILSSKKLLLSDSGFYLCAWSDMDSPYGYTFGSGTRLTVV.

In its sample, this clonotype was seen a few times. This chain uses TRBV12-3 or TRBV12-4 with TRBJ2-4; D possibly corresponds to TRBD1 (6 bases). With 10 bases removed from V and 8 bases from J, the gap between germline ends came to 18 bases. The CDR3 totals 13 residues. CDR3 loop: CATKQGEEDIQYF. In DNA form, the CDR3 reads TGTGCCACTAAACAGGGAGAAGAGGACATTCAGTACTTC.

The CDR3 loop is CASSWTGNYGYTF. CDR3 DNA: TGTGCCAGCAGCTGGACAGGGAACTATGGCTACACCTTC. The gene calls are TRBV27 and TRBJ1-2, with 8 bases that match TRBD1. Germline V gene data show CDR1 as MNHEY and CDR2 as SMNVEV (reference sequence). Trimming at V came to 6 bases and at J to 2 bases, leaving 2 bases not matched to a gene. The CDR3 has 13 residues.

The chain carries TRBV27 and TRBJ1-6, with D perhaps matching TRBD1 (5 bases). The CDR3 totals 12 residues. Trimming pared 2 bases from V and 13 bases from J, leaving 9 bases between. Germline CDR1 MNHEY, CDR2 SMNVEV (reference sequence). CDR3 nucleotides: TGTGCCAGCAGTTTACAGGGTATGCCCCTCCACTTT. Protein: CASSLQGMPLHF.

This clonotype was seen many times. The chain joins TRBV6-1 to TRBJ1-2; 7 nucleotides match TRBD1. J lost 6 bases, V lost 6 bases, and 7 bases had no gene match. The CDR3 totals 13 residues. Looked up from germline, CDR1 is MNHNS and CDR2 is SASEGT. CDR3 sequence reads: CASRGGGGDGYTF. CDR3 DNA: TGTGCCAGCAGGGGAGGGGGCGGTGATGGCTACACCTTC.

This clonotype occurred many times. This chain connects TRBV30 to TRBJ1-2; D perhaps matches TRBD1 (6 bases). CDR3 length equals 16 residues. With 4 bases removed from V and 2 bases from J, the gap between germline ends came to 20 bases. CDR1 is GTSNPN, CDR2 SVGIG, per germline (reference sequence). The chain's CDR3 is CAWNWQGSALNYGYTF. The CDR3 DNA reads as TGTGCCTGGAATTGGCAGGGGTCGGCTTTAAACTATGGCTACACCTTC. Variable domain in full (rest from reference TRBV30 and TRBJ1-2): SQTIHQWPATLVQPVGSPLSLECTVEGTSNPNLYWYRQAAGRGLQLLFYSVGIGQISSEVPQNLSASRPQDRQFILSSKKLLLSDSGFYLCAWNWQGSALNYGYTFGSGTRLTVV.

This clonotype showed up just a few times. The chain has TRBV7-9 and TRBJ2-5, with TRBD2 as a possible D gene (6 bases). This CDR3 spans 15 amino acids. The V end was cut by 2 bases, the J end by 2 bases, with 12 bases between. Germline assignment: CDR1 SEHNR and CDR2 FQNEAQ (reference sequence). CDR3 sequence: CASSLTGAGQETQYF. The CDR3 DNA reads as TGTGCCAGCAGCTTAACCGGGGCGGGACAAGAGACCCAGTACTTC.

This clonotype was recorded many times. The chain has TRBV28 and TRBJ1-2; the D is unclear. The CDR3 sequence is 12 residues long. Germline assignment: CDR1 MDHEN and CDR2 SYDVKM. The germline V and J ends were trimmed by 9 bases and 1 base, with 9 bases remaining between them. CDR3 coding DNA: TGTGCCAGTCAACAGAATAACTATGGCTACACCTTC. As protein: CASQQNNYGYTF.

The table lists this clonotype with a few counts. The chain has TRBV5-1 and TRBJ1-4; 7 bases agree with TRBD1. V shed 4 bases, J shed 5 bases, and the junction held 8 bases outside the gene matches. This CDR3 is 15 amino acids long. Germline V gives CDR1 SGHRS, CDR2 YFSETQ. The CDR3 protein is CASSGSGTANEKLFF. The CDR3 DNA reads TGCGCCAGCAGCGGCTCCGGGACAGCAAATGAAAAACTGTTTTTT.

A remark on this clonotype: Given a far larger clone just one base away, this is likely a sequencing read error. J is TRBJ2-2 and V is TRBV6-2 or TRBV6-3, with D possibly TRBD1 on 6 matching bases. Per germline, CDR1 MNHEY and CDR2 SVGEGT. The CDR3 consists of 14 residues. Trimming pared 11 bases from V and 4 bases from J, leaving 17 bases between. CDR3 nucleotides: TGTGCCGGCACCCGGGACATAGTCACCGGGGAGCTGTTTTTT. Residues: CAGTRDIVTGELFF.